This is a list of T cell receptor beta chains from one sample in a study of prognosis after radiotherapy for stage I lung cancer. One entry per CDR3 protein, called by TCRdb with MiXCR from the multiplex PCR reads. In the table there are some 20,000 distinct CDR3 sequences, around 37% of which are singletons. Sequenced material: PBMCs, taken before or after stereotactic body radiation therapy (not recorded which). All receptors derive from a donor over 45 with non-small cell lung cancer. CDR3s include the opening cysteine and the closing phenylalanine or tryptophan. The D gene is left open where the match is weak. Clone size appears in some rows only: once, few, many, or a class for an expanded clone.

TRBD2	TRBV5-1	17	TRBJ2-3	-	CASSLDVSGGAGDTQYF	TGCGCCAGCAGCTTGGACGTCAGCGGGGGGGCCGGAGATACGCAGTATTTT
TRBD1	TRBV7-2	14	TRBJ2-1	-	CASSQGQGANEQFF	TGTGCCAGCAGCCAGGGACAGGGGGCAAATGAGCAGTTCTTC
TRBD2	TRBV12-3/TRBV12-4	14	TRBJ2-1	-	CASTRGGIYNEQFF	TGTGCCAGCACCCGGGGGGGAATATACAATGAGCAGTTCTTC
TRBD1	TRBV12-3/TRBV12-4	16	TRBJ1-2	-	CASSTNPGQDNYCYIF	TGTGCCAGCAGCACAAACCCCGGACAGGACAACTATTGCTACATCTTC
-	TRBV11-2	15	TRBJ2-1	many	CASSVTGDSYNEQFF	TGTGCCAGCAGCGTAACAGGAGACTCCTACAATGAGCAGTTCTTC
-	TRBV12-3/TRBV12-4	14	TRBJ2-6	many	CASARGSGANVLTF	TGTGCCAGCGCACGCGGGTCTGGGGCCAACGTCCTGACTTTC
TRBD2	TRBV20-1	14	TRBJ2-7	-	CSASTSGRAYEQYF	TGCAGTGCTAGCACTAGCGGGAGGGCCTACGAGCAGTACTTC
TRBD1	TRBV12-3/TRBV12-4	17	TRBJ2-6	many	CASSYRGHISGANVLTF	TGTGCCAGCAGTTACAGGGGGCATATCTCTGGGGCCAACGTCCTGACTTTC
TRBD2	TRBV7-2	15	TRBJ2-5	many	CASSFSPGRGETQYF	TGTGCCAGCAGCTTCTCTCCCGGGAGGGGAGAGACCCAGTACTTC
-	TRBV6-2/TRBV6-3	14	TRBJ1-1	-	CASSELVPNTEALF	TGTGCCAGCAGTGAACTAGTCCCGAACACTGAAGCTTTATTT
-	TRBV7-2	15	TRBJ1-5	many	CASSPRVGSDQPQHF	TGTGCCAGCAGCCCCAGAGTCGGATCCGATCAGCCCCAGCATTTT
TRBD2	TRBV6-2/TRBV6-3	14	TRBJ2-3	many	CASSRTSGGDTQYF	TGTGCCAGCAGCCGGACTAGCGGCGGGGATACGCAGTATTTT
-	TRBV19	11	TRBJ1-2	many	CASSVGDGYTF	TGTGCCAGTAGTGTAGGGGATGGCTACACCTTC
-	TRBV11-2	16	TRBJ1-3	many	CASSSMAGASGNTIYF	TGTGCCAGCAGCTCCATGGCCGGGGCCTCTGGAAACACCATATATTTT
TRBD2	TRBV28	15	TRBJ2-1	-	CASRQAGGNYNEQFF	TGTGCCAGCAGACAAGCGGGGGGGAACTACAATGAGCAGTTCTTC
-	TRBV12-3/TRBV12-4	13	TRBJ2-6	-	CASTLWGANVLTF	TGTGCCAGCACCCTCTGGGGGGCCAACGTCCTGACTTTC
TRBD1	TRBV7-2	14	TRBJ2-7	many	CASSLTGAVNEQYF	TGTGCCAGCAGCCTTACAGGGGCGGTGAACGAGCAGTACTTC
-	TRBV18	19	TRBJ1-3	many	CASSPPKFGDSHSGNTIYF	TGTGCCAGCTCACCACCGAAGTTTGGAGACAGCCACTCTGGAAACACCATATATTTT
-	TRBV19	15	TRBJ1-1	-	CASSPTWSGNLKAFF	TGTGCCAGTAGCCCCACGTGGTCAGGGAACCTTAAAGCTTTCTTT
TRBD1	TRBV6-8	13	TRBJ2-7	many	CASVGQELYEQYF	TGTGCCAGCGTGGGACAGGAGCTGTACGAGCAGTACTTC
-	TRBV5-5	17	TRBJ2-2	-	CDSSFRAARSSAGELFF	TGTGACAGCAGCTTCCGCGCAGCTAGATCCAGCGCCGGGGAGCTATTTTTT
-	TRBV6-2/TRBV6-3	15	TRBJ2-2	-	CASSYYQGNTWELFF	TGTGCCAGCAGTTACTACCAGGGTAACACCTGGGAGCTGTTTTTT
-	TRBV5-1	13	TRBJ2-1	-	CASSLAGTVEQFF	TGCGCCAGCAGCTTGGCCGGGACTGTAGAGCAGTTCTTC
-	TRBV12-3/TRBV12-4	15	TRBJ1-2	-	CASSPTGKSNYGYTF	TGTGCCAGCAGTCCTACAGGGAAAAGTAACTATGGCTACACCTTC
-	TRBV11-2	15	TRBJ2-7	many	CASSLDRGSLYEQYF	TGTGCCAGCAGCTTAGATCGAGGATCCTTGTACGAGCAGTACTTC
-	TRBV10-3	13	TRBJ2-5	-	CAITEAGMETQYF	TGTGCCATCACCGAAGCAGGGATGGAGACCCAGTACTTC
TRBD2	TRBV12-3/TRBV12-4	14	TRBJ2-7	many	CASSRGGPFDEQYF	TGTGCCAGCTCGAGGGGAGGGCCATTTGACGAGCAGTACTTC
-	TRBV6-1	14	TRBJ1-3	-	CASSEGGSGNTIYF	TGTGCCAGCAGTGAAGGGGGCTCTGGAAACACCATATATTTT
TRBD2	TRBV11-3	15	TRBJ2-7	many	CASSLVAGVTQEQYF	TGTGCCAGCAGCTTAGTTGCGGGAGTTACGCAGGAGCAGTACTTC
-	TRBV9	16	TRBJ2-1	many	CASSVSSFGSYNEQFF	TGTGCCAGCAGCGTGTCTAGTTTCGGCTCCTACAATGAGCAGTTCTTC
-	TRBV4-1	14	TRBJ1-3	-	CASSQESRGDTIYF	TGCGCCAGCAGCCAAGAGTCCCGGGGGGACACCATATATTTT
-	TRBV12-3/TRBV12-4	12	TRBJ1-4	many	CASLGGDEKLFF	TGTGCCAGCCTGGGGGGAGACGAAAAACTGTTTTTT
-	TRBV3-1	14	TRBJ2-2	many	CASTPREFNGELFF	TGTGCCAGTACCCCAAGAGAGTTTAACGGGGAGCTGTTTTTT
-	TRBV11-3	17	TRBJ2-2	-	CASSLDLWGESAGELFF	TGTGCCAGCAGCTTAGATCTGTGGGGGGAGTCGGCCGGGGAGCTGTTTTTT
-	TRBV6-2/TRBV6-3	16	TRBJ2-1	-	CASSYSMKTTYNEQFF	TGTGCCAGCAGTTACTCGATGAAAACAACCTACAATGAGCAGTTCTTC
-	TRBV27	13	TRBJ1-6	many	CASSLSGNSPLHF	TGTGCCAGCAGTTTATCGGGTAATTCACCCCTCCACTTT
TRBD1	TRBV6-8	15	TRBJ2-3	medium-sized	CASSPGQGDTDTQYF	TGTGCCAGCAGCCCGGGACAGGGAGACACAGATACGCAGTATTTT
-	TRBV6-2/TRBV6-3	14	TRBJ2-7	-	CASSRDLKNYEQYF	TGTGCCAGCAGTAGGGACTTAAAGAACTACGAGCAGTACTTC
TRBD1	TRBV30	13	TRBJ1-1	many	CAWSDPPGQGVRF	TGTGCCTGGAGTGACCCCCCGGGACAGGGGGTGCGCTTT
TRBD2	TRBV12-3/TRBV12-4	18	TRBJ2-2	medium-sized	CASFRGLAGGPATGELFF	TGTGCCAGCTTTAGGGGCCTAGCGGGAGGGCCTGCCACCGGGGAGCTGTTTTTT
-	TRBV5-1	14	TRBJ2-3	many	CASSFREGTDTQYF	TGCGCCAGCAGCTTTCGTGAGGGCACAGATACGCAGTATTTT
TRBD1	TRBV30	15	TRBJ1-4	many	CAWRREGAANEKLFF	TGTGCCTGGAGAAGGGAGGGGGCGGCTAATGAAAAACTGTTTTTT
TRBD2	TRBV6-1	16	TRBJ2-3	many	CASSVTSGSFTDTQYF	TGTGCCAGCAGTGTTACTAGCGGGAGTTTCACAGATACGCAGTATTTT
-	TRBV6-2/TRBV6-3	17	TRBJ2-7	-	CASSEAWTIGYSYDQYF	TGTGCCAGCAGTGAAGCTTGGACTATCGGTTACTCCTACGATCAGTACTTC
TRBD2	TRBV5-4	14	TRBJ2-1	few	CASSSASGSNEQFF	TGTGCCAGCAGCTCGGCTAGCGGGAGCAATGAGCAGTTCTTC